The 17 T cell receptor beta chains below were found in one sample sequenced in a study of human T cells and chemical hapten exposure. From the RACE reads, TCRdb called clonotypes with MiXCR, one entry per CDR3 protein. The data contain some 100,000 distinct CDR3 sequences, roughly a tenth of them singletons. Sample time point: patch test 2, 6 weeks after DPC sensitization. Sample treatment: therapeutic diphenylcyclopropenone sensitization with weekly scalp DPC. The source was whole blood, collected in connection with sensitization to the hapten diphenylcyclopropenone (DPC). The receptors stem from a woman between 40 and 55 years old with alopecia areata. Some clones in this sample may be carry-over from other donors' samples.

This clonotype has more than one count but fewer than ten. This rearrangement joins TRBV7-9 to TRBJ2-1; D is possibly TRBD1 (5 bases). Germline V gene sequence: CDR1 SEHNR, CDR2 FQNEAQ (reference sequence). Trimming removed 5 bases from V and 8 bases from J, with 10 bases in between. This CDR3 is 12 amino acids long. This CDR3 is CASSPARDEQFF. In DNA, the CDR3 is TGTGCCAGCAGCCCTGCCAGGGATGAGCAGTTCTTC. Full variable domain (outside the CDR3, taken from reference TRBV7-9 and TRBJ2-1): DTGVSQNPRHKITKRGQNVTFRCDPISEHNRLYWYRQTLGQGPEFLTYFQNEAQLEKSRLLSDRFSAERPKGSFSTLEIQRTEQGDSAMYLCASSPARDEQFFGPGTRLTVL.

This clonotype appeared a few times. The rearrangement uses TRBV7-3 and TRBJ2-5; no clear D. The CDR3 sequence is 13 residues long. In germline, CDR1 is SGHTA, CDR2 FQGTGA. V shed 5 bases and J shed 4 bases, with 11 bases lying between them. CDR3 loop: CASSPMGPETQYF. CDR3 nucleotide sequence: TGTGCCAGCAGCCCGATGGGCCCAGAGACCCAGTACTTC.

This clonotype was recorded at least ten times. The rearrangement uses TRBV29-1 and TRBJ2-7; D tentatively reads TRBD1 or TRBD2 (6 bases each). In germline, CDR1 is SQVTM, CDR2 ANQGSEA. The CDR3 runs to 14 residues. Trimming stripped 4 bases from V and 2 bases from J, with 15 bases between. CDR3 amino acids: CSVVRGDPTYEQYF. In nucleotides, the CDR3 is TGCAGCGTTGTAAGGGGGGACCCCACCTACGAGCAGTACTTC.

This chain joins TRBV30 and TRBJ1-1; D unclear. This CDR3 is built from 12 residues. V lost 0 bases to trimming and J lost 5 bases, with 7 bases between them. Germline CDR1 is GTSNPN and CDR2 is SVGIG (reference sequence). In DNA form, the CDR3 reads TGTGCCTGGAGTGTGGGGAGAACTGAAGCTTTCTTT. This sequence encodes CAWSVGRTEAFF.

This clonotype was seen repeatedly, ten times or more. The chain couples TRBV27 to TRBJ2-2, with D unresolved. Germline V gene sequence: CDR1 MNHEY, CDR2 SMNVEV (reference sequence). Trimming removed 0 bases at V and 4 bases at J, with 6 bases between. This CDR3 region has 14 residues. The CDR3 DNA sequence: TGTGCCAGCAGTTTATCGTTCTCCACCGGGGAGCTGTTTTTT. It specifies CASSLSFSTGELFF.

In its sample, this clonotype was seen a few times. The rearrangement links TRBV7-9 to TRBJ2-1, with no clear D. The CDR3 covers 13 residues. Deletions cut 0 bases from V and 8 bases from J, with 8 bases between. Germline values: CDR1 SEHNR, CDR2 FQNEAQ (reference sequence). The CDR3 region is CASSLAGNYEQFF. In nucleotides, the CDR3 is TGTGCCAGCAGCTTAGCGGGAAACTATGAGCAGTTCTTC.

At least ten counts were recorded for this clonotype. The chain's CDR3 is CSVEDRDRGAYEQYF. In nucleotides, the CDR3 is TGCAGCGTTGAAGATCGGGACAGGGGGGCTTACGAGCAGTACTTC. The V gene is TRBV29-1, the J gene TRBJ2-7; 11 nucleotides match TRBD1. Per germline, CDR1 SQVTM and CDR2 ANQGSEA. The CDR3 consists of 15 residues. V trimming: 0 bases; J trimming: 4 bases; junction bases outside the gene matches: 5.

This rearrangement joins TRBV7-9 to TRBJ1-4; D not resolved. Germline V gene sequence: CDR1 SEHNR, CDR2 FQNEAQ (reference sequence). The CDR3 has 16 amino acids. Trimming stripped 2 bases from V and 0 bases from J, with 10 bases between. The CDR3 region has the DNA TGTGCCAGCAGCTTAAGGCCGGCCGCAACTAATGAAAAACTGTTTTTT. Its protein is CASSLRPAATNEKLFF.

This clonotype has only a few counts. The chain has TRBV12-3 or TRBV12-4 and TRBJ2-7; 11 bases map to TRBD1. This CDR3 contains 15 residues. V lost 6 bases to trimming and J lost 3 bases; unmatched junction nucleotides: 7. The CDR3 protein is CASSLGQGAGYEQYF. The DNA for the CDR3 is TGTGCCAGCAGCCTAGGACAGGGGGCGGGCTACGAGCAGTACTTC.

This chain joins TRBV20-1 and TRBJ2-1, with 13 bases that match TRBD2. CDR3 size: 14 residues. The V segment lost 6 bases and the J segment 3 bases; nucleotides outside the gene matches: 2. Germline V gene data show CDR1 as DFQATT and CDR2 as SNEGSKA (reference sequence). The CDR3 loop reads CSALAGGNYNEQFF. CDR3 in DNA: TGCAGTGCACTAGCGGGAGGGAACTACAATGAGCAGTTCTTC.

This clonotype was picked up many times. The chain recombines TRBV29-1 with TRBJ2-7; 10 bases map to TRBD1. The CDR3 runs 14 residues. CDR1 and CDR2 from the germline V gene are SQVTM and ANQGSEA. Unmatched junction bases numbered 6, after V lost 3 bases and J lost 4 bases. The CDR3 coding sequence is TGCAGCGTTGAGACAGGGGGCGCTTATTACGAGCAGTACTTC. Protein sequence: CSVETGGAYYEQYF.

This clonotype was counted between two and nine times. The genes are TRBV5-1 and TRBJ2-1; 11 bases match TRBD2. Germline V lookup: CDR1 SGHRS, CDR2 YFSETQ. This CDR3 region has 17 residues. With 4 bases clipped from V and 7 bases from J, the junction kept 13 bases outside the gene matches. CDR3 DNA sequence: TGCGCCAGCAGCCCGGAGCTAGCGGGGGGAACGAGGAATGAGCAGTTCTTC. This gives the protein CASSPELAGGTRNEQFF. Supplemented by reference TRBV5-1 and TRBJ2-1, the full variable domain reads KAGVTQTPRYLIKTRGQQVTLSCSPISGHRSVSWYQQTPGQGLQFLFEYFSETQRNKGNFPGRFSGRQFSNSRSEMNVSTLELGDSALYLCASSPELAGGTRNEQFFGPGTRLTVL.

In its sample, this clonotype was seen many times. The chain joins TRBV7-9 to TRBJ1-1; D is undetermined. This CDR3 has 15 residues. From germline, CDR1 is SEHNR and CDR2 FQNEAQ (reference sequence). Trimming removed 4 bases at V and 0 bases at J, with 12 bases between. CDR3 region: CASSSAVGMNTEAFF. Here the CDR3 DNA reads TGTGCCAGCAGCTCGGCAGTAGGGATGAACACTGAAGCTTTCTTT.

In this sample, this clonotype turned up a few times. This chain joins TRBV18 and TRBJ2-3; the D is unclear. Trimming took off 8 bases at V and 0 bases at J, with 3 bases between the two ends. The CDR3 extends over 11 amino acids. The germline V gene has CDR1 KGHSH and CDR2 LQKENI. The CDR3 here is CASQSTDTQYF. In nucleotides, the CDR3 is TGTGCCAGCCAAAGCACAGATACGCAGTATTTT.

Only a few counts were recorded for this clonotype. The chain uses TRBV28 and TRBJ1-3, with 11 bases matching TRBD1. With 8 bases clipped from V and 9 bases from J, the junction kept 3 bases outside the gene matches. The CDR3 sequence is 12 residues long. CDR1 is MDHEN, CDR2 SYDVKM, per germline. DNA for the CDR3: TGTGCCAGCTTGGGACAGGGGGGCACCATATATTTT. Amino acid sequence: CASLGQGGTIYF.

This clonotype was detected many times. This chain joins TRBV27 and TRBJ1-5; the D is unclear. V lost 2 bases to trimming and J lost 1 base, with 9 bases between them. The CDR3 covers 15 residues. In germline, CDR1 is MNHEY, CDR2 SMNVEV (reference sequence). CDR3 DNA: TGTGCCAGCAGTTTAGAAGGTTGGAGCAATCAGCCCCAGCATTTT. This codes for CASSLEGWSNQPQHF.

This clonotype appeared many times. This chain links TRBV15 with TRBJ2-2; 7 nucleotides match TRBD2. Germline V gene sequence: CDR1 LNHNV, CDR2 YYDKDF (reference sequence). CDR3 length: 13 amino acids. Germline trimming cut 8 bases from V and 3 bases from J; bases unmatched to any gene: 3. The CDR3 sequence is CATGAGYTGELFF. The CDR3 nucleotides are TGTGCCACCGGAGCGGGGTACACCGGGGAGCTGTTTTTT.